This is a list of T cell receptor beta chains from one sample in a study of blood T cell repertoires in COVID-19. TCRdb's table, derived via immunoSEQ multiplex PCR, lists solely in-frame clones and lacks some. The data show about 74,000 clones, around 90% seen once. Sequenced sample: peripheral blood. The receptors here all came from a woman older than 75 with active or convalescent COVID-19. Each CDR3 is given with its conserved first and last residue. A D gene is named only where the DNA matches it firmly. Clone size, where shown, is once, few, many, or a class for clones that have expanded.

j_gene	d_gene	v_gene	abundance	CDR3nt	CDR3aa
TRBJ2-7	TRBD2	TRBV5-1	.	TGCGCCAGCAGCCTAGCGGGGGACGATTCCTACGAGCAGTACTTC	CASSLAGDDSYEQYF
TRBJ2-7	TRBD1	TRBV19	.	TGTGCCAGTAGTATAGCCAGGGGGACCTACGAGCAGTACTTC	CASSIARGTYEQYF
TRBJ2-1	.	TRBV28	.	TGTGCCAGCGCCCCGGACACTACCTACAATGAGCAGTTCTTC	CASAPDTTYNEQFF
TRBJ2-3	TRBD2	TRBV7-9	.	TGTGCCAGCAGCCCAGCCTCCCTAGCGGGGGGTTTCACAGATACGCAGTATTTT	CASSPASLAGGFTDTQYF
TRBJ2-3	.	TRBV6-5	.	TGTGCCAGCAGTTACGGGCAGGTAGGGGCAGATACGCAGTATTTT	CASSYGQVGADTQYF
TRBJ1-1	.	TRBV14	.	TGTGCCAGCAGCCGTCTTGATATTGGGGCGGCTTTCTTT	CASSRLDIGAAFF
TRBJ2-3	.	TRBV7-9	.	TGTGCCAGCAGCGCCGGGACACTTAGCACAGATACGCAGTATTTT	CASSAGTLSTDTQYF
TRBJ1-1	TRBD1	TRBV27	.	TGTGCCAGCAGTGTACAGGGGGTTGGGACTGAAGCTTTCTTT	CASSVQGVGTEAFF
TRBJ2-3	TRBD2	TRBV7-2	.	TGTGCCAGCAGCCCGGGGGCTAGCGGGGCCACAGATACGCAGTATTTT	CASSPGASGATDTQYF
TRBJ2-1	.	TRBV7-3	.	TGTGCCAGCAGCAAAGCAGGACTGCAATACAATGAGCAGTTCTTC	CASSKAGLQYNEQFF
TRBJ1-2	TRBD1	TRBV24-1	.	TGTGCCACCAGGCCGGGACAGGGGACCTATGGCTACACCTTC	CATRPGQGTYGYTF
TRBJ2-1	TRBD2	TRBV5-6	.	TGTGCCAGCAGCTGGGGCTTAGCGGGGGGGCCAGGGAATGAGCAGTTCTTC	CASSWGLAGGPGNEQFF
TRBJ1-2	.	TRBV6-6	.	TGTGCCAGCGGAGGGGGCTACACCTTC	CASGGGYTF
TRBJ2-1	.	TRBV9	.	TGTGCCAGCAGCGTAGGAGCCGAGCAGTTCTTC	CASSVGAEQFF
TRBJ1-4	.	TRBV7-9	.	TGTGCCAGCAGCAGGACACCTTCGGGTGAAAAACTGTTTTTT	CASSRTPSGEKLFF
TRBJ1-5	TRBD1	TRBV6-2/TRBV6-3	.	TGTGCCAGCAGTTACCCAGGGGGCGTAGGTCAGCCCCAGCATTTT	CASSYPGGVGQPQHF
TRBJ2-3	TRBD2	TRBV9	.	TGTGCCAGCAGCCCCATGACTAGCGCGCTCCCGGGCAGGAAATCAGATACGCAGTATTTT	CASSPMTSALPGRKSDTQYF
TRBJ1-5	.	TRBV19	.	TGTGCCAGTCAAGGAGACAGGCAGCACAATCAGCCCCAGCATTTT	CASQGDRQHNQPQHF
TRBJ2-7	.	TRBV3-1/TRBV3-2	.	TGTGCCAGCAGCCGCCAAAGTACAGTCTACGAGCAGTACTTC	CASSRQSTVYEQYF
TRBJ2-7	.	TRBV4-3	.	TGCGCCAGCAGCCAGATACAGGGTCTCGAGCAGTACTTC	CASSQIQGLEQYF
TRBJ1-3	.	TRBV6-5	.	TGTGCCAGCAGTTCGACAGGAAACACCATATATTTT	CASSSTGNTIYF
TRBJ1-2	.	TRBV5-4	.	TGTGCCAGCAGCTCAGGGCCGTCCGACTACACCTTC	CASSSGPSDYTF
TRBJ1-3	TRBD1	TRBV19	.	TGTGCCAGTAGTTTATCCGGGACAGGGACTCTGCTCGGAAACACCATATATTTT	CASSLSGTGTLLGNTIYF
TRBJ1-6	.	TRBV29-1	.	TGCAGCGTTGCGCCAACTAGCGGTTCACCCCTCCACTTT	CSVAPTSGSPLHF
TRBJ2-3	TRBD1	TRBV5-1	.	TGCGCCAGCAGCTTTATGGGACAGGAGTCAGATACGCAGTATTTT	CASSFMGQESDTQYF
TRBJ2-7	TRBD1	TRBV19	.	TGTGCCAGTAGTGGGCTCTCCGGGACAGGGGCGACCGAGCAGTACTTC	CASSGLSGTGATEQYF
TRBJ1-1	TRBD1	TRBV7-3	once	TGTGCCAGCAGCTTTTCAGGGGGTGTAACTGAAGCTTTCTTT	CASSFSGGVTEAFF
TRBJ2-1	.	TRBV6-2/TRBV6-3	.	TGTGCCAGCAGTTACCCACTGGGGGCTGAAACTAGTAGGAGTAATGAGCAGTTCTTC	CASSYPLGAETSRSNEQFF
TRBJ2-3	.	TRBV10-2	.	TGCGCCAGCAGGTTGGCGGGGGCCTTCACAGATACGCAGTATTTT	CASRLAGAFTDTQYF
TRBJ1-5	TRBD1	TRBV7-2	.	TGTGCCAGCAGCTTAGCGTCCACAGGGGGCGTTCAGCCCCAGCATTTT	CASSLASTGGVQPQHF
TRBJ2-3	TRBD2	TRBV4-3	.	TGCGCCAGCAGCCAAGATACCCCTGGTAGCGGGGGCCCCACAGATACGCAGTATTTT	CASSQDTPGSGGPTDTQYF
TRBJ1-1	.	TRBV6-5	.	TGTGCCAGCAATAATGGGAGAGAAGCTTTCTTT	CASNNGREAFF
TRBJ1-6	.	TRBV5-6	.	TGTGCCAGCAGCTTGGGACGGAGCTCCTATAATTCACCCCTCCACTTT	CASSLGRSSYNSPLHF
TRBJ2-7	.	TRBV21-1	.	TGTGCCAGCAGCAAAATTCGGCCCGGAGCAGACAGCTCCTACGAGCAGTACTTC	CASSKIRPGADSSYEQYF
TRBJ1-5	.	TRBV6-2/TRBV6-3	.	TGTGCCAGCAGTTACAGACTTGGTCGTAATAGCAATCAGCCCCAGCATTTT	CASSYRLGRNSNQPQHF
TRBJ1-2	TRBD1	TRBV7-2	.	TGTGCCAGCAGCTCCTGGACAGGGATCTATGGCTACACCTTC	CASSSWTGIYGYTF
TRBJ1-2	.	TRBV10-1	.	TGCGCCAGCAGTGAGTCAAGACTCTATGGCTACACCTTC	CASSESRLYGYTF
TRBJ2-3	TRBD1	TRBV6-4	.	TGTGCCAGTGGGGACAGGAGCACAGATACGCAGTATTTT	CASGDRSTDTQYF
TRBJ2-5	.	TRBV7-9	.	TGTGCCAGCAGCTTAGCTGCGGGGGAGACCCAGTACTTC	CASSLAAGETQYF
TRBJ1-1	TRBD1	TRBV5-1	.	TGCGCCAGCAGCTATCGGACAGGGGGCGTTTTAGACACTGAAGCTTTCTTT	CASSYRTGGVLDTEAFF